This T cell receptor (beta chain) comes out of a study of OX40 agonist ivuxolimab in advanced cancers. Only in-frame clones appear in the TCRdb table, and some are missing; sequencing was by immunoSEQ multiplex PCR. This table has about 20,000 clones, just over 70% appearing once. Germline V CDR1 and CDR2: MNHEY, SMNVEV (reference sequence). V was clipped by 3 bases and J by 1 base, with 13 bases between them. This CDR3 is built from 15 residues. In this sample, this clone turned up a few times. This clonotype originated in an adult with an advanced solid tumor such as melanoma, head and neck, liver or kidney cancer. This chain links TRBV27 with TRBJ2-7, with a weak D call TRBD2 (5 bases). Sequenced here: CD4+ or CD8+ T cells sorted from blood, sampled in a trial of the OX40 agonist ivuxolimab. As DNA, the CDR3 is TGTGCCAGCAGTTTTTCCGCTAGCACTTCCTACGAGCAGTACTTC. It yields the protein CASSFSASTSYEQYF.